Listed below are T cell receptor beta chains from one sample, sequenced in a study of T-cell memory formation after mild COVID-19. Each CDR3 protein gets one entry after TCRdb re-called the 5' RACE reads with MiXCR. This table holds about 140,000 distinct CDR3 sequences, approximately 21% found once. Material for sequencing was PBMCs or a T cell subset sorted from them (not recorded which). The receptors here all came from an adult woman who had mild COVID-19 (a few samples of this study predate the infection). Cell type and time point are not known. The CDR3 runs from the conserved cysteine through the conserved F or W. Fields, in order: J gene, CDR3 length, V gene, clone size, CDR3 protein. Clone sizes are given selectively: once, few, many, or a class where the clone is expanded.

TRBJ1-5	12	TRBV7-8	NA	CASSSDPQPQHF
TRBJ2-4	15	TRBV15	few	CATSSGTGAKNIQYF
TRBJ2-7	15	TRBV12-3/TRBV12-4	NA	CASSRLGSSSYEQYF
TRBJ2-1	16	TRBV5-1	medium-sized	CASTGQGVIGYNEQFF
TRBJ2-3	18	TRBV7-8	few	CASRRSGASGRSTDTQYF
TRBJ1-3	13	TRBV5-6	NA	CASSGDNRNTIYF
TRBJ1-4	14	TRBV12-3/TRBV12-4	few	CASSLGDSNEKLFF
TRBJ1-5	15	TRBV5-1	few	CASSPDGTIGQPQHF
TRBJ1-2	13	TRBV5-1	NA	CASSLQLNYGYTF
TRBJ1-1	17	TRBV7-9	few	CASSLGGGRTMNTEAFF
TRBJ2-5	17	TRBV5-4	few	CASSLAGTSGSRETQYF
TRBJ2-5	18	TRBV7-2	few	CASSLVGVLSGGRETQYF
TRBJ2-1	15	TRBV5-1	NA	CASSGSGSSYNEQFF